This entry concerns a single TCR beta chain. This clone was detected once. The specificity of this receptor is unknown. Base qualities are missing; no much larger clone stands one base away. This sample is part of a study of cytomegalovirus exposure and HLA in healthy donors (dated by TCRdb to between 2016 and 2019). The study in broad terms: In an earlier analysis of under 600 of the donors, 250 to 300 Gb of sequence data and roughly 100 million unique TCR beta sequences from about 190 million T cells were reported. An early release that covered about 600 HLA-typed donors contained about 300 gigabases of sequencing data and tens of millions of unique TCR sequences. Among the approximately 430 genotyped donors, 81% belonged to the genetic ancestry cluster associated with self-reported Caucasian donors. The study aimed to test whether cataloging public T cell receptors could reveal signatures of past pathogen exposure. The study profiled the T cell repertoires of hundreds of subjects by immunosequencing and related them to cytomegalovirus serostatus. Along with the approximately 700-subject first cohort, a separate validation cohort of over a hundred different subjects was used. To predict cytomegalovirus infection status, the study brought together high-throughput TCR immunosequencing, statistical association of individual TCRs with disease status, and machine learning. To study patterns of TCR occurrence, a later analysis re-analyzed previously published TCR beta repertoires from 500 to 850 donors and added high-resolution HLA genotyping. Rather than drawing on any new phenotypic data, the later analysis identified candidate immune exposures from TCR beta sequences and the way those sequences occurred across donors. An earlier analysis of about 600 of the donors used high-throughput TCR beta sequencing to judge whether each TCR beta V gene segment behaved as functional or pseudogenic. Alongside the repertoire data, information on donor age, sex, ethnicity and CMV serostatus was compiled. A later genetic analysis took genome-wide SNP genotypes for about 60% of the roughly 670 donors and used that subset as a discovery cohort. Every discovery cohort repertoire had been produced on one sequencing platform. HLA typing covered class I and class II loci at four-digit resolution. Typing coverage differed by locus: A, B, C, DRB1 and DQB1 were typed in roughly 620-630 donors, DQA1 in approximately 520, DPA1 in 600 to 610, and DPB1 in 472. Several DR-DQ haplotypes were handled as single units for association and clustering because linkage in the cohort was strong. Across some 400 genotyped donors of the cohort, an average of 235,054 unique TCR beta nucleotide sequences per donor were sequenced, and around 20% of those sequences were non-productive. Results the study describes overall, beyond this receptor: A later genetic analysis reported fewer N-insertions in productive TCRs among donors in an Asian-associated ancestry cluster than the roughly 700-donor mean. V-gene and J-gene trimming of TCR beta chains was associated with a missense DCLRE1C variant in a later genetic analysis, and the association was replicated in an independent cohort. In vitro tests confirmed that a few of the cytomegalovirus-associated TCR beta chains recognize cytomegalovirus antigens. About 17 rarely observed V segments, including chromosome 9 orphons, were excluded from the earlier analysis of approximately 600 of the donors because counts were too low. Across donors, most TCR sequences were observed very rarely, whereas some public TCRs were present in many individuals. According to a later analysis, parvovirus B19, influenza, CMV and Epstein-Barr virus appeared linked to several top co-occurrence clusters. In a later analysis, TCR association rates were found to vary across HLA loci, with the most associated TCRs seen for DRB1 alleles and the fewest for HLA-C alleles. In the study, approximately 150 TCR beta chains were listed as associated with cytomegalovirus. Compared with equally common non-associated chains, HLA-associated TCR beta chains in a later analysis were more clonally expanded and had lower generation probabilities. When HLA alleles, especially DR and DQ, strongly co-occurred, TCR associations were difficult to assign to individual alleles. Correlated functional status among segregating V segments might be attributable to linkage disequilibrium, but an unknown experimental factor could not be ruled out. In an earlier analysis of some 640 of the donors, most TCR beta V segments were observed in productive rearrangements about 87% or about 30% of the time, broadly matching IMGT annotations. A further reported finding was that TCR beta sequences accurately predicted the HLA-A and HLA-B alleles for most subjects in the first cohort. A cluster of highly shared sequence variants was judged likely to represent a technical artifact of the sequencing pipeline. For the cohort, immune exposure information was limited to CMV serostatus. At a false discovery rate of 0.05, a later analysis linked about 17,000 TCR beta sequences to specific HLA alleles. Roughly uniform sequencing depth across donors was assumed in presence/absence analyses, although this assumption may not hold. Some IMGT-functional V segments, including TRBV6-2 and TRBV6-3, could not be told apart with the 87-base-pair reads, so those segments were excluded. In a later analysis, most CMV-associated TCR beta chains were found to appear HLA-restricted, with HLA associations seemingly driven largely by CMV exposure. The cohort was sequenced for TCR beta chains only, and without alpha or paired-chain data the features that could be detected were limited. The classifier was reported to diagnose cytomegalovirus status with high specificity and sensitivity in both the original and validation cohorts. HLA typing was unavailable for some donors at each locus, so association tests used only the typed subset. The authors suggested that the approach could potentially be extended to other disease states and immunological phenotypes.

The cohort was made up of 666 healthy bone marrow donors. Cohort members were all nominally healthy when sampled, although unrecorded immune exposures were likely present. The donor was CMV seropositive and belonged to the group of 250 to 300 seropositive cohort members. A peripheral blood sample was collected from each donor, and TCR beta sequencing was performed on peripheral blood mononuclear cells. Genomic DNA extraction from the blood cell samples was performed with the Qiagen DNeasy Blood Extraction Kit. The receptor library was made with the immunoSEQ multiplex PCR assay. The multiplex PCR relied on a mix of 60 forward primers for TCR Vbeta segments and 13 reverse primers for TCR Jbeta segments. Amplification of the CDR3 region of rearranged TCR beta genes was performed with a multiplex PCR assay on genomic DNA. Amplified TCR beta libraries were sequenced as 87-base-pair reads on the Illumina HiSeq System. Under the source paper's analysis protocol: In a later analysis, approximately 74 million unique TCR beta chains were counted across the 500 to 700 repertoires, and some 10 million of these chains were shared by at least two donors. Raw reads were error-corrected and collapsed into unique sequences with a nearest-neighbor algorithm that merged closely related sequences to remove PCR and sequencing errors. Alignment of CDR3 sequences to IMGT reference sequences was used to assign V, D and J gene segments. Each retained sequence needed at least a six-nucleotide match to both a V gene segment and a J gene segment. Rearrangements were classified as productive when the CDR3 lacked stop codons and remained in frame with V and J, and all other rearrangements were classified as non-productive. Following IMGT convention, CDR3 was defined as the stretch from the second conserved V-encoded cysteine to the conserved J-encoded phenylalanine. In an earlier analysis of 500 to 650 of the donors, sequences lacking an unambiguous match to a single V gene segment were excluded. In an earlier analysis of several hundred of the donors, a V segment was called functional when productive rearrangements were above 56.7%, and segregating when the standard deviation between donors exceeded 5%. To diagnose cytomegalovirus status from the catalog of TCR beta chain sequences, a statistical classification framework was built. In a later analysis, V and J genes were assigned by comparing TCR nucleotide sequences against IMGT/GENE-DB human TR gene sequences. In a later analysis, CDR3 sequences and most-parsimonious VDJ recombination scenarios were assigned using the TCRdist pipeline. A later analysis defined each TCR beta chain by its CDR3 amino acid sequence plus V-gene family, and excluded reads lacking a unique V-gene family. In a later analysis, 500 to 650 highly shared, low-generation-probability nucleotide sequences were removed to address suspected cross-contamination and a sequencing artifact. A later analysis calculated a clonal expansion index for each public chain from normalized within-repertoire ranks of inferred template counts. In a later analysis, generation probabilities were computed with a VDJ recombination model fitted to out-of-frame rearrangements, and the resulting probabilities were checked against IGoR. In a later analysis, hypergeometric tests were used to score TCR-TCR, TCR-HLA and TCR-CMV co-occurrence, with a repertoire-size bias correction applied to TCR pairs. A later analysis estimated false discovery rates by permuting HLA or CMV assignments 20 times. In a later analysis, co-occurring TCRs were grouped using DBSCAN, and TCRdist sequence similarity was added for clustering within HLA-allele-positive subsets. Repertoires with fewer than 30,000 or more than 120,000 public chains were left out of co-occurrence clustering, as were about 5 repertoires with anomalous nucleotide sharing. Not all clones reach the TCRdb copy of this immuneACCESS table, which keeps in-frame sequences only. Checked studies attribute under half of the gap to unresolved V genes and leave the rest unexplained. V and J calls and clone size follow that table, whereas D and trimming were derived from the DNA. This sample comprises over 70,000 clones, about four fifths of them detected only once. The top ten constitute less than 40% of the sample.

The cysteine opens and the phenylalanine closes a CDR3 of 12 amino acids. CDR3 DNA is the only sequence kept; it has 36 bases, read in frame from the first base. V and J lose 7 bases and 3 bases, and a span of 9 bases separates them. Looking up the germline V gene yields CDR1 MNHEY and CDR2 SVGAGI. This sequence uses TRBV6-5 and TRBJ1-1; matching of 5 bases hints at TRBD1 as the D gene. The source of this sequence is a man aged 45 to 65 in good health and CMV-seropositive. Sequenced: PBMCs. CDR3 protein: CASTGGYTEAFF. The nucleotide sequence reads TGTGCCAGCACGGGGGGTTACACTGAAGCTTTCTTT.